This T cell receptor (beta chain) is drawn from a study of response to subunit inactivated influenza vaccine. The CDR3 runs to 15 residues. V was clipped by 5 bases and J by 1 base, with 17 bases between them. Germline CDR1 DFQATT, CDR2 SNEGSKA (reference sequence). TCRdb re-analysed the RT-PCR reads in MiXCR, keeping a single row per CDR3 protein. The data hold more than 450,000 distinct CDR3 sequences, with 7.6% observed a single time. This clonotype was seen a few times. The clonotype was recovered from a man between 50 and 75 years old who received an inactivated influenza vaccine. This chain uses TRBV20-1 with TRBJ2-5, with D possibly called TRBD1 or TRBD2 (5 bases each). The sequences come from PBMCs from blood, collected approximately 25 months after vaccination. The CDR3 DNA reads as TGCAGTGCTTCCATTCGACAGACTACCCAAGAGACCCAGTACTTC. Its translation: CSASIRQTTQETQYF.